The 3 T cell receptor beta chains listed next were all sequenced from one sample in a study of T cell responses to AZD1222 COVID-19 vaccine. Libraries were prepared by immunoSEQ multiplex PCR; TCRdb keeps only in-frame clonotypes and omits some of them. Of some 96,000 clones listed, about 90% are singletons. The sample consisted of peripheral blood, taken on day 0 of MenACWY control vaccination. All receptors come from an adult in good health.

This clone was counted a single time. This chain uses TRBV9 with TRBJ1-5; D uncertain. The CDR3 runs to 15 residues. The V gene's germline CDR1 is SGDLS and CDR2 YYNGEE. The V and J ends lost 2 bases and 0 bases respectively, with 9 bases between them. The CDR3 protein is CASSVAGDSNQPQHF. The CDR3 DNA sequence: TGTGCCAGCAGCGTCGCTGGAGATAGCAATCAGCCCCAGCATTTT.

This sequence joins TRBV11-3 and TRBJ1-1, with TRBD1 identical over 7 bases. Germline values: CDR1 SGHNT, CDR2 YENEEA. CDR3 length: 14 residues. With 2 bases clipped from V and 1 base from J, the junction kept 1 base outside the gene matches. CDR3 coding DNA: TGTGCCAGCAGCTTATCAGGGGGGAACACTGAAGCTTTCTTT. Protein product: CASSLSGGNTEAFF.

The chain uses TRBV6-5 and TRBJ1-1; a possible D gene is TRBD1 (5 bases). The ends were cut back, 0 bases at V and 6 bases at J, with 14 bases in the middle. The CDR3 runs 15 residues. Germline V gene sequence: CDR1 MNHEY, CDR2 SVGAGI. CDR3 DNA sequence: TGTGCCAGCAGTTACTCTGCAGGGCTCGGCGCTGAAGCTTTCTTT. Translating gives CASSYSAGLGAEAFF.